This T cell receptor (beta chain) was captured in a study of blood T cell repertoires in COVID-19. This clone has just a few counts. This CDR3 has 11 residues. The V and J ends lost 6 bases and 5 bases respectively, with 10 bases between them. Germline CDR1 is DFQATT and CDR2 is SNEGSKA (reference sequence). The data were produced by immunoSEQ multiplex PCR, yet TCRdb's version contains in-frame clones alone and is incomplete. The table includes just over 300,000 clones, about 88% detected once. The genes are TRBV20-1 and TRBJ1-2; D uncertain. Source material: PBMCs or T cells enriched from blood (not recorded which). This sequence originates from a woman aged 40 to 50 who had recovered from COVID-19. The CDR3 loop is CSADIRYGYTF. In DNA form, the CDR3 reads TGCAGTGCAGACATTAGGTATGGCTACACCTTC.